The present T cell receptor beta chain was sequenced within a study of cytomegalovirus exposure and HLA in healthy donors. The study ran its PCR with 60 Vbeta and 13 Jbeta primers. TCRdb's copy holds only in-frame clones and misses some; the assay was immunoSEQ multiplex PCR. The profile covers about 110,000 clones, with around 67% appearing a single time and approximately 4.1% taken by the ten largest. Points from the study as a whole: The study recorded fewer than 200 TCR beta chains that were cytomegalovirus-associated.

J lost 5 bases, V lost 4 bases, and 10 bases had no gene match. The germline V gene encodes CDR1 SNHLY and CDR2 FYNNEI. The CDR3 spans 16 residues. As to this clone: Antigen unknown.

This chain uses TRBV2 with TRBJ2-1; 8 nucleotides match TRBD2. Sequencing was performed on PBMCs. The receptor comes from a middle-aged woman in good health and CMV-seronegative. The CDR3 reads CASSGPGGLENNEQFF. CDR3 coding DNA: TGTGCCAGCAGTGGGCCGGGGGGGCTGGAGAACAATGAGCAGTTCTTC. The full variable domain, its missing parts supplied by reference TRBV2 and TRBJ2-1, is EPEVTQTPSHQVTQMGQEVILRCVPISNHLYFYWYRQILGQKVEFLVSFYNNEISEKSEIFDDQFSVERPDGSNFTLKIRSTKLEDSAMYFCASSGPGGLENNEQFFGPGTRLTVL.